These T cell receptor beta chains were read from a single sample in a study of blood T cell repertoires in COVID-19. The method was immunoSEQ multiplex PCR; TCRdb's version includes in-frame clones alone and lacks a portion of them. The sample yields 150,000 or so clones, 79% seen once. The sample taken for sequencing was peripheral blood. Every receptor here comes from a woman aged 55-69 years with COVID-19, enrolled during active disease. CDR3s include the opening cysteine and the closing phenylalanine or tryptophan. The D gene is left open where the match is weak. Only part of the rows carry a size: once, few, many, or a class if the clone is expanded.

j_call clone_size v_call d_call cdr3_nt cdr3_aa
TRBJ2-1 few TRBV5-1 TRBD1 TGCGCCAGCAGCGAAACAGGGGGGTGGTCCTACAATGAGCAGTTCTTC CASSETGGWSYNEQFF
TRBJ2-3 . TRBV27 . TGTGCCAGCAGTTTACGTAGGGGCGCAGATACGCAGTATTTT CASSLRRGADTQYF
TRBJ1-2 . TRBV10-2 TRBD1 TGCGCCAGCAGTGCAAACAGGGGGTACGGCTACACCTTC CASSANRGYGYTF
TRBJ2-6 . TRBV6-2/TRBV6-3 TRBD2 TGTGCCAGCAGGTACAGCCTAGCGGGAGGGATTGGGGCCAACGTCCTGACTTTC CASRYSLAGGIGANVLTF
TRBJ1-5 few TRBV6-5 . TGTGCCAGCAGTCCAGGGAGGGGACGGTATCAGCCCCAGCATTTT CASSPGRGRYQPQHF
TRBJ2-5 . TRBV30 . TGTGCCTGGAATCTGGGCCTCGGGGTATTAGAGACCCAGTACTTC CAWNLGLGVLETQYF
TRBJ2-3 . TRBV6-4 TRBD1 TGTGCCAGCAGGGAAAACAGGGGGCGCGGCACAGATACGCAGTATTTT CASRENRGRGTDTQYF
TRBJ2-7 . TRBV7-2 . TGTGCCAGCAGCTTAAGGAGCGGGCAGTCCTACGAGCAGTACTTC CASSLRSGQSYEQYF
TRBJ2-2 . TRBV15 TRBD2 TGTGCCACCAGCAGAGGGTCGGGACTAGCGTGGGGCACCGGGGAGCTGTTTTTT CATSRGSGLAWGTGELFF
TRBJ2-5 . TRBV19 . TGTGCCGGGTCTTATTTTATTATTCTCGACAGGTCTCAAGGAGAGACCCAGTACTTC CAGSYFIILDRSQGETQYF
TRBJ2-3 once TRBV30 TRBD2 TGTGCCTGGACCCCCTTACGTAGGACTAGCGCCACAGATACGCAGTATTTT CAWTPLRRTSATDTQYF
TRBJ2-2 . TRBV7-3 . TGTGCCAGCAGCTTAACTGGAGTGACCGGGGAGCTGTTTTTT CASSLTGVTGELFF
TRBJ2-1 . TRBV19 TRBD2 TGTGCCAGTAGTATGCCCGGGAGGGCCACGAATGAGCAGTTCTTC CASSMPGRATNEQFF
TRBJ1-2 . TRBV5-1 . TGCGCCAGCAGCTTGGACAGGGTGGGCTATGGCTACACCTTC CASSLDRVGYGYTF
TRBJ2-3 . TRBV27 . TGTGCCAGCAGTTCTTACGGGGATAGCACAGATACGCAGTATTTT CASSSYGDSTDTQYF
TRBJ2-1 . TRBV6-4 TRBD2 TGTGCCAGCAGTGCCTCAGCCCCTAGCGGGAGGGCCTCCCCCCCGGCTGAGCAGTTCTTC CASSASAPSGRASPPAEQFF
TRBJ2-2 . TRBV7-9 TRBD2 TGTGCCAGCAGCCGGGGACTAGCGGGAGCTAGCACCGGGGAGCTGTTTTTT CASSRGLAGASTGELFF
TRBJ2-2 once TRBV10-1 . TGCGCCAGCAGTGTAGCCTACACCGGGGAGCTGTTTTTT CASSVAYTGELFF
TRBJ2-3 many TRBV5-8 TRBD2 TGTGCCAGCAGCTTGGTCATCGGGCTAGCGGGAGGGGGAGATACGCAGTATTTT CASSLVIGLAGGGDTQYF
TRBJ1-1 few TRBV15 . TGTGCCACCAGCAGAGACAGGGACCTGGGGGGCACTGAAGCTTTCTTT CATSRDRDLGGTEAFF
TRBJ2-2 . TRBV27 . TGTGCCAGCATAAAGCAGGGGATTTCCGGGGAGCTGTTTTTT CASIKQGISGELFF
TRBJ2-1 . TRBV11-3 TRBD2 TGTGCCAGCAGCTGCGCGATAGCGGGAGAGGTTGAGCAGTTCTTC CASSCAIAGEVEQFF
TRBJ1-4 once TRBV2 TRBD1 TGTGCCAGCAGAAGGGGGCTTGGCGAAAAACTGTTTTTT CASRRGLGEKLFF
TRBJ1-1 few TRBV6-4 . TGTGCCAGCAGTGAGGACAGTTCCACTGAAGCTTTCTTT CASSEDSSTEAFF